The 18 T cell receptor beta chains below all came from one sample that was sequenced in a study of T cell repertoires in cytomegalovirus infection. TCRdb analysed the reads with MiXCR anew, one entry per CDR3 protein. The sample records fewer than 1,000,000 distinct CDR3 sequences, about 33% being singletons. Antigens of these TCRs are unknown. The specimen was cultured CD8+ T cells from PBMCs, collected from culture after CMV antigen stimulation. Every receptor here comes from a human donor in good health (CMV status not recorded). Some clones in this sample may be carry-over from other donors' samples.

The genes are TRBV28 and TRBJ1-3; D gene uncertain. The V end was cut by 3 bases, the J end by 0 bases, with 6 bases between. Germline V lookup: CDR1 MDHEN, CDR2 SYDVKM. This CDR3 has 14 amino acids. In nucleotides, the CDR3 is TGTGCCAGCAGTTTGATGGTCTCTGGAAACACCATATATTTT. As protein: CASSLMVSGNTIYF.

The CDR3 DNA is TGTGCCAGTAGTCCTAAAGATCCAGGGGGGCCCCAAAATGAGCAGTTCTTC. Translating it yields CASSPKDPGGPQNEQFF. The rearrangement uses TRBV19 and TRBJ2-1, with D possibly matching TRBD1 (7 bases). Per germline, CDR1 LNHDA and CDR2 SQIVND (reference sequence). V was clipped by 5 bases and J by 7 bases, with 24 bases between them. The CDR3 totals 17 residues.

The chain has TRBV27 and TRBJ1-2, with unresolved D. Trimming took off 6 bases at V and 2 bases at J, with 10 bases between the two ends. The CDR3 sequence is 13 residues long. CDR1 is MNHEY, CDR2 SMNVEV, per germline (reference sequence). CDR3 in amino acids: CASSMTANYGYTF. In nucleotides, the CDR3 is TGTGCCAGCAGCATGACCGCCAACTATGGCTACACCTTC.

In its sample, this clonotype was seen many times. This rearrangement joins TRBV7-2 to TRBJ2-2; 13 bases line up with TRBD2. The V segment lost 5 bases and the J segment 5 bases; nucleotides outside the gene matches: 8. The germline CDR1 and CDR2 sequences are SGHTA and FQGNSA. The CDR3 has 17 residues. The CDR3 is CASSLGLAGERTGELFF. DNA for the CDR3: TGTGCCAGCAGCCTCGGACTAGCGGGGGAGAGGACCGGGGAGCTGTTTTTT.

The chain joins TRBV12-3 or TRBV12-4 to TRBJ1-2; D ambiguous. V dropped 4 bases and J dropped 1 base, with 19 bases sitting between them. The CDR3 totals 17 residues. The CDR3 region has the DNA TGTGCCAGCAGTTCCCTTATGGCCAACGACGGTAACTATGGCTACACCTTC. Translating it yields CASSSLMANDGNYGYTF.

This clonotype was detected ten times or more. V is TRBV7-9 and J is TRBJ2-1; D call uncertain. The germline V gene encodes CDR1 SEHNR and CDR2 FQNEAQ (reference sequence). Deletions cut 5 bases from V and 3 bases from J, with 5 bases between. This CDR3 is 12 amino acids long. The DNA for the CDR3 is TGTGCCAGCAGCCCCGACTACAATGAGCAGTTCTTC. This codes for CASSPDYNEQFF.

This clonotype was counted a few times. J is TRBJ2-1 and V is TRBV7-9; TRBD2 agrees at 13 bases. Trimming cost V 5 bases and J 5 bases; bases outside gene matches: 6. Germline CDR1 reads SEHNR; CDR2 reads FQNEAQ (reference sequence). The length of the CDR3 is 16 residues. The CDR3 DNA reads TGTGCCAGCAGCACGACTAGCGGGGGGATTGACAATGAGCAGTTCTTC. Encoded protein: CASSTTSGGIDNEQFF.

J is TRBJ2-2 and V is TRBV7-3; perhaps TRBD2 as D (5 bases). Germline V lookup: CDR1 SGHTA, CDR2 FQGTGA. CDR3 length equals 14 residues. V was trimmed by 7 bases and J by 4 bases, leaving 13 bases between them. The CDR3 DNA reads as TGTGCCAGCACCTACCGGGCGGGCACCGGGGAGCTGTTTTTT. It translates to CASTYRAGTGELFF.

This clonotype has ten or more counts. The chain has TRBV7-9 and TRBJ2-6, with a possible D match to TRBD1 (6 bases). Germline assignment: CDR1 SEHNR and CDR2 FQNEAQ (reference sequence). The CDR3 is 19 amino acids. The ends were cut back, 1 base at V and 0 bases at J, with 16 bases in the middle. The CDR3 spells CASSLVGLGTFSGANVLTF. The CDR3 DNA is TGTGCCAGCAGCTTAGTAGGACTCGGGACATTCTCTGGGGCCAACGTCCTGACTTTC.

This clonotype showed up just a few times. The chain joins TRBV4-1 to TRBJ2-7; D perhaps matches TRBD1 (6 bases). CDR3 length: 14 residues. Germline CDR1 MGHRA, CDR2 YSYEKL. V was clipped by 5 bases and J by 3 bases, with 14 bases between them. CDR3 protein: CASSWDIEDYEQYV. The CDR3 region has the DNA TGCGCCAGCAGCTGGGACATTGAGGACTACGAGCAGTACGTC.

This clonotype was seen a few times. The chain couples TRBV9 to TRBJ2-1, with 10 bases that match TRBD2. V lost 1 base, J lost 0 bases, and 4 bases stayed unmatched. The germline CDR1 and CDR2 sequences are SGDLS and YYNGEE. The CDR3 covers 17 residues. The CDR3 region is CASSVTLAGGSYNEQFF. CDR3 nucleotide sequence: TGTGCCAGCAGCGTAACCTTAGCGGGGGGCTCCTACAATGAGCAGTTCTTC.

This clonotype has at least ten counts. CDR3 sequence (DNA): TGTGCCAGCAGCTTAAAGCTCGGGGGCGAGACCCAGTACTTC. It is translated as CASSLKLGGETQYF. This chain links TRBV7-2 with TRBJ2-5; either TRBD1 or TRBD2 may fit D (6 bases each). The CDR3 runs 14 residues. Trimming took 2 bases from V and 5 from J, leaving 12 bases between them. Germline CDR1 SGHTA, CDR2 FQGNSA.

This clonotype was found a few times. This sequence joins TRBV7-6 and TRBJ1-2; 8 bases agree with TRBD1. CDR1 and CDR2 from the germline V gene are SGHVS and FNYEAQ. This CDR3 region has 16 residues. Losses at the gene ends were 4 bases for V and 2 bases for J; bases not matched to a gene: 9. In nucleotides, the CDR3 is TGTGCCAGCAGCTGGACGCGACAGGGGTTCAACTATGGCTACACCTTC. It translates to CASSWTRQGFNYGYTF.

Remarks on this clonotype: The germline gene is not matched at one end of the junction; a read error may be the cause. The genes are TRBV6-6 and TRBJ1-3; D is unresolved. Per germline, CDR1 MNHNY and CDR2 SVGAGI (reference sequence). This CDR3 is built from 14 residues. The CDR3 DNA sequence: TGTGCCAGCCGGTATGGGAAATCTGGAAACTCCATATATTTT. Translated: CASRYGKSGNSIYF.

The chain uses TRBV6-6 and TRBJ2-5, with D unclear. V lost 0 bases to trimming and J lost 1 base, with 15 bases between them. The V gene's germline CDR1 is MNHNY and CDR2 SVGAGI (reference sequence). The CDR3 is 17 amino acids. The CDR3 DNA follows: TGTGCCAGCAGTTACTCGAAAGTAGCCAAGGCCCAAGAGACCCAGTACTTC. Residues: CASSYSKVAKAQETQYF.

The J gene is TRBJ1-5, the V gene TRBV5-8; D is perhaps TRBD1 (6 bases). Trimming stripped 4 bases from V and 8 bases from J, with 16 bases between. Germline CDR1 reads SGHTS; CDR2 reads YDEGEE. The CDR3 has 14 residues. DNA for the CDR3: TGTGCCAGCAGCGTACGGGGGGCGGAGGAGCCCCAGCATTTT. Protein sequence: CASSVRGAEEPQHF. The whole variable domain, remainder taken from reference TRBV5-8 and TRBJ1-5, is EAGVTQSPTHLIKTRGQQATLRCSPISGHTSVYWYQQALGLGLQFLLWYDEGEERNRGNFPPRFSGRQFPNYSSELNVNALELEDSALYLCASSVRGAEEPQHFGDGTRLSIL.

The rearrangement uses TRBV28 and TRBJ1-4; 7 bases line up with TRBD1. Germline values: CDR1 MDHEN, CDR2 SYDVKM. CDR3 length equals 16 residues. The junction had 12 bases not matched to a gene; V was cut back by 7 bases and J by 4 bases. The CDR3 nucleotides read TGTGCCAGCAACGATCTAGTTCGGGACAGTAATGAAAAACTGTTTTTT. This translates into CASNDLVRDSNEKLFF.

The J gene is TRBJ1-2, the V gene TRBV7-9, with a weak D call TRBD1 (5 bases). The V and J ends lost 1 base and 12 bases respectively, with 21 bases between them. Germline V lookup: CDR1 SEHNR, CDR2 FQNEAQ (reference sequence). This CDR3 contains 15 residues. The CDR3 loop is CASSLGATGWVFDTF. Here the CDR3 DNA reads TGTGCCAGCAGCTTAGGAGCAACAGGTTGGGTATTCGACACCTTC.